Listed below are T cell receptor beta chains from one sample, sequenced in a study of response to subunit inactivated influenza vaccine. TCRdb recomputed calls from the RT-PCR reads with MiXCR, one row per CDR3 protein. Here the sample spans more than 550,000 distinct CDR3 sequences, over 9% being singletons. This sample was shared with a second study, whose subject was T cells expressing NK-cell markers.

Sequencing used PBMCs from blood, obtained on the day of vaccination. These TCRs come from a man aged 45-60 years who received an inactivated influenza vaccine. CDR3s include the opening cysteine and the closing phenylalanine or tryptophan. A D gene is named only where the DNA matches it firmly. For some rows the clone size is stated as once, few or many, or as a class when expanded; others skip it.

V: TRBV3-1; D: TRBD1; J: TRBJ2-3; size: NA; DNA: TGTGCCAGCAGCCAAGAAGGGACAGGGAGGGTGGATACGCAGTATTTT; CDR3: CASSQEGTGRVDTQYF
V: TRBV9; D: TRBD2; J: TRBJ2-3; size: few; DNA: TGTGCCAGCAGCGTAGGAGCGGGAGGGGCAGATACGCAGTATTTT; CDR3: CASSVGAGGADTQYF
V: TRBV27; D: TRBD1; J: TRBJ1-2; size: NA; DNA: TGTGCCAGCAGCGAAACGGGCAGGGGGGACTATGGCTACACCTTC; CDR3: CASSETGRGDYGYTF
V: TRBV14; D: NA; J: TRBJ2-3; size: many; DNA: TGTGCCAGCAGCCAAGATTGGGCTAGCCCTAGCACAGATACGCAGTATTTT; CDR3: CASSQDWASPSTDTQYF
V: TRBV6-2/TRBV6-3; D: TRBD1; J: TRBJ2-3; size: NA; DNA: TGTGCCAGCAGTTACACCAGAGGACAGGGGGCGACAGATACGCAGTATTTT; CDR3: CASSYTRGQGATDTQYF
V: TRBV6-2/TRBV6-3; D: TRBD2; J: TRBJ2-5; size: NA; DNA: TGTGCCAGCACCTCGGGAGGGGAGACCCAGTACTTC; CDR3: CASTSGGETQYF
V: TRBV29-1; D: NA; J: TRBJ2-5; size: NA; DNA: TGCAGCGGGGGGGTTGCGCGGGAGACCCAGTACTTC; CDR3: CSGGVARETQYF
V: TRBV27; D: TRBD2; J: TRBJ2-1; size: NA; DNA: TGTGCCAGCAGTTTATCGAAGAGCGGGAGGGCAGCCGAGCAGTTCTTC; CDR3: CASSLSKSGRAAEQFF
V: TRBV12-3/TRBV12-4; D: NA; J: TRBJ1-3; size: few; DNA: TGTGCCAGCAGTAGGCAGAGCTCTGGAAACACCATATATTTT; CDR3: CASSRQSSGNTIYF
V: TRBV3-1; D: TRBD1; J: TRBJ2-7; size: NA; DNA: TGTGCCAGCAGCCAAAGGACAGGTCAGCAGTACTTC; CDR3: CASSQRTGQQYF
V: TRBV6-5; D: NA; J: TRBJ2-5; size: few; DNA: TGTGCCAGCAGTTACGGGTGGGCGTTGGAGACCCAGTACTTC; CDR3: CASSYGWALETQYF
V: TRBV20-1; D: NA; J: TRBJ2-6; size: NA; DNA: TGCAGTGCTAGTCTCCATTTTGGGGCCAACGTCCTGACTTTC; CDR3: CSASLHFGANVLTF
V: TRBV20-1; D: NA; J: TRBJ2-2; size: many; DNA: TGCAGTGCTAGAGTCGGGAAATACACCGGGGAGCTGTTTTTT; CDR3: CSARVGKYTGELFF
V: TRBV29-1; D: NA; J: TRBJ2-7; size: NA; DNA: TGCAGCGTTGAAGGAGGCTCTGGGCAGTACTTC; CDR3: CSVEGGSGQYF
V: TRBV12-3/TRBV12-4; D: TRBD1; J: TRBJ2-7; size: few; DNA: TGTGCCAGCAGTTCAAGGACAGGGACGACCTACGAGCAGTACTTC; CDR3: CASSSRTGTTYEQYF
V: TRBV5-1; D: NA; J: TRBJ2-1; size: NA; DNA: TGCGCCAGCAGCTTGGATCTTTCAAGCGGATTCTCCTACAATGAGCAGTTCTTC; CDR3: CASSLDLSSGFSYNEQFF
V: TRBV6-1; D: NA; J: TRBJ2-7; size: few; DNA: TGTGCCAGCAGAAAAAGAAGCCAGGGATCCTACGAGCAGTACTTC; CDR3: CASRKRSQGSYEQYF
V: TRBV12-3/TRBV12-4; D: NA; J: TRBJ1-2; size: NA; DNA: TGTGCCAGCAGTTTAGTGGTCGCGGGCTATGGCTACACCTTC; CDR3: CASSLVVAGYGYTF
V: TRBV7-2; D: NA; J: TRBJ2-1; size: NA; DNA: TGTGCCAGCAGCTTAGGGGCTGGTAATGATGAGCAGTTCTTC; CDR3: CASSLGAGNDEQFF
V: TRBV5-1; D: TRBD1; J: TRBJ1-1; size: NA; DNA: TGCGCCAGCAGCTTGGATGAGGGGGCGAGGAACACTGAAGCTTTCTTT; CDR3: CASSLDEGARNTEAFF
V: TRBV29-1; D: NA; J: TRBJ1-4; size: few; DNA: TGCAGCGCATCTTTTGGGCCTAATGAAAAACTGTTTTTT; CDR3: CSASFGPNEKLFF
V: TRBV4-3; D: NA; J: TRBJ2-1; size: few; DNA: TGCGCCAGCAGCCCCGGAGACGGCTGGAGCTCCTACAATGAGCAGTTCTTC; CDR3: CASSPGDGWSSYNEQFF
V: TRBV12-3/TRBV12-4; D: TRBD2; J: TRBJ2-2; size: NA; DNA: TGTGCCAGCAGTAAGGGACTAGCGTCCAACACCGGGGAGCTGTTTTTT; CDR3: CASSKGLASNTGELFF
V: TRBV20-1; D: NA; J: TRBJ2-1; size: NA; DNA: TGCAGTGCTCAGACCCCAGGTCGGAGAACAAACTCCTACAATGAGCAGTTCTTC; CDR3: CSAQTPGRRTNSYNEQFF
V: TRBV7-2; D: NA; J: TRBJ1-2; size: NA; DNA: TGTGCCAGCAGCCCCCTGACAGGCTCCTATGGCTACACCTTC; CDR3: CASSPLTGSYGYTF
V: TRBV4-2; D: NA; J: TRBJ1-2; size: few; DNA: TGTGCCAGCAGCCAAGGGACAGCCGATGGGGGCTACACCTTC; CDR3: CASSQGTADGGYTF
V: TRBV29-1; D: NA; J: TRBJ2-6; size: NA; DNA: TGCAGCGTTGCTCGAGGGGCTGGGGCCAACGTCCTGACTTTC; CDR3: CSVARGAGANVLTF